The rows below give T cell receptor beta chains drawn from one sample of a study of brain T cells in children with intractable seizures. Sequencing used immunoSEQ multiplex PCR; TCRdb keeps in-frame clones, though not all of them. The sample lists 100,000 to 120,000 clones, 94% occurring once. The sequenced sample was peripheral blood, obtained at surgery. The receptors come from a boy younger than two with hemimegalencephaly and intractable seizures. CDR3s include the opening cysteine and the closing phenylalanine or tryptophan. The D gene is left open where the match is weak. Expanded clones are given a class, and other clones once, few, many or no size at all.

d_call: .; j_call: TRBJ2-7; clone_size: .; v_call: TRBV9; cdr3_nt: TGTGCCAGCGGAACGGGAGCCTACGAGCAGTACTTC; cdr3_aa: CASGTGAYEQYF
d_call: .; j_call: TRBJ1-1; clone_size: .; v_call: TRBV2; cdr3_nt: TGTGCCAGCGGGGCACAAGTGAACACTGAAGCTTTCTTT; cdr3_aa: CASGAQVNTEAFF
d_call: TRBD1; j_call: TRBJ1-1; clone_size: once; v_call: TRBV5-1; cdr3_nt: TGCGCCAGCAGCCCATTTGGACAGGCGATGAACACTGAAGCTTTCTTT; cdr3_aa: CASSPFGQAMNTEAFF
d_call: .; j_call: TRBJ2-1; clone_size: .; v_call: TRBV19; cdr3_nt: TGTGCCAGTAGTATAGGGACTTACAATGAGCAGTTCTTC; cdr3_aa: CASSIGTYNEQFF
d_call: TRBD1; j_call: TRBJ1-2; clone_size: .; v_call: TRBV18; cdr3_nt: TGTGCCAGCTCACCATTAGGACAGGGCCCAGGGAAGCTTAGCAGCGGCTACACCTTC; cdr3_aa: CASSPLGQGPGKLSSGYTF
d_call: TRBD2; j_call: TRBJ2-5; clone_size: .; v_call: TRBV2; cdr3_nt: TGTGCCAGCAAACGGGAGGGCCCAGAGACCCAGTACTTC; cdr3_aa: CASKREGPETQYF
d_call: TRBD1; j_call: TRBJ2-7; clone_size: .; v_call: TRBV28; cdr3_nt: TGTGCCAGCACCCCCCTCGACAGGGAGTCCTACGAGCAGTACTTC; cdr3_aa: CASTPLDRESYEQYF
d_call: .; j_call: TRBJ1-2; clone_size: .; v_call: TRBV10-3; cdr3_nt: TGTGCCATCACGACACCGCCGTTGGTGGGCTACACCTTC; cdr3_aa: CAITTPPLVGYTF
d_call: .; j_call: TRBJ2-7; clone_size: .; v_call: TRBV29-1; cdr3_nt: TGCAGCGGGCGAGGGGCCTACGAGCAGTACTTC; cdr3_aa: CSGRGAYEQYF
d_call: .; j_call: TRBJ1-1; clone_size: once; v_call: TRBV6-1; cdr3_nt: TGTGCCAGCAGTGAATTGGGCAGGGTGAACACTGAAGCTTTCTTT; cdr3_aa: CASSELGRVNTEAFF
d_call: .; j_call: TRBJ2-2; clone_size: once; v_call: TRBV3-1/TRBV3-2; cdr3_nt: TGTGCCAGCAGCCCTACCGACTACCCGAACACCGGGGAGCTGTTTTTT; cdr3_aa: CASSPTDYPNTGELFF
d_call: .; j_call: TRBJ2-6; clone_size: .; v_call: TRBV7-2; cdr3_nt: TGTGCCAGCAGCGCAAGGGCCTCTGGGGCCAACGTCCTGACTTTC; cdr3_aa: CASSARASGANVLTF
d_call: .; j_call: TRBJ1-4; clone_size: .; v_call: TRBV4-1; cdr3_nt: TGCGCCAGCAGCCAAGATGTCCCCCGCGAATTGGGACTGTTTTTT; cdr3_aa: CASSQDVPRELGLFF
d_call: .; j_call: TRBJ2-7; clone_size: .; v_call: TRBV19; cdr3_nt: TGTGCCAGTAGTCCCCGGGGTCCCTACTACGAGCAGTACTTC; cdr3_aa: CASSPRGPYYEQYF
d_call: TRBD2; j_call: TRBJ2-1; clone_size: .; v_call: TRBV6-2/TRBV6-3; cdr3_nt: TGTGCCAGCAGTCCCCTGCGGGAGGGCCTCCACAATGAGCAGTTCTTC; cdr3_aa: CASSPLREGLHNEQFF
d_call: .; j_call: TRBJ2-1; clone_size: .; v_call: TRBV28; cdr3_nt: TGTGCCAGCCTCCAGGACTTCTACAATGAGCAGTTCTTC; cdr3_aa: CASLQDFYNEQFF
d_call: .; j_call: TRBJ2-5; clone_size: .; v_call: TRBV6-2/TRBV6-3; cdr3_nt: TGTGCCAGCAGTTACTCGATCCCCCCGGGGGAGACCCAGTACTTC; cdr3_aa: CASSYSIPPGETQYF
d_call: TRBD2; j_call: TRBJ2-5; clone_size: .; v_call: TRBV5-1; cdr3_nt: TGCGCCAGCAGCCGCGGGACTAGCGGGTACCAAGAGACCCAGTACTTC; cdr3_aa: CASSRGTSGYQETQYF